The clone carrying this TCR beta chain was seen a few times. The PCR employed 60 Vbeta primers together with 13 Jbeta primers. The method was immunoSEQ multiplex PCR; TCRdb's version includes in-frame clones alone and lacks a portion of them. The sample has about 120,000 clones, around 10% seen once. The sample originates from a study of cytomegalovirus exposure and HLA in healthy donors. Overall study context: Earlier findings included some 120 million unique TCR beta sequences obtained from about 180 million T cells.

Germline lookup yields CDR1 MNHNS and CDR2 SASEGT. The trim removed 3 bases at V and 9 bases at J, leaving 3 bases unmatched. The CDR3 totals 12 residues. Specimen: PBMCs. This chain connects TRBV6-1 to TRBJ1-2; 8 bases agree with TRBD1. The sequence came from a man aged 25 to 40 in good health and CMV-seronegative. This chain's CDR3 is CASSDRGQSYTF. The CDR3 coding sequence is TGTGCCAGCAGTGACAGGGGGCAGAGCTACACCTTC.